This T cell receptor (beta chain) was retrieved from a study of cytomegalovirus exposure and HLA in healthy donors (dated by TCRdb to 2016 to 2017). Turning to the overall study: According to an earlier analysis of 550 to 700 of the donors, about 179 million T cells yielded some 110 million unique TCR beta sequences and around 300 Gb of sequence data. Approximately 300 gigabases of sequencing data and 75 million to 85 million unique TCR sequences made up an early release that covered roughly 670 HLA-typed donors. Of the roughly 400 genotyped donors, less than 90% were placed in the genetic ancestry cluster associated with self-reported Caucasian donors. The study was designed to test whether signatures of past pathogen exposure could be identified by cataloging public T cell receptors. The study profiled the T cell repertoires of around 700 subjects by immunosequencing and related them to cytomegalovirus serostatus. In addition to the first cohort of roughly 670 subjects, a separate validation cohort of around 110 different subjects was used. To predict cytomegalovirus infection status, the study brought together high-throughput TCR immunosequencing, statistical association of individual TCRs with disease status, and machine learning. In a later analysis, previously published TCR beta repertoires from 670 or so donors were re-analyzed and high-resolution HLA genotyping was added so that TCR occurrence patterns could be studied. In the later analysis, no new phenotypic data were used to find candidate immune exposures; instead, reliance was placed on TCR beta sequences and their occurrence across donors. An earlier analysis of fewer than 750 of the donors used high-throughput TCR beta sequencing to judge whether each TCR beta V gene segment behaved as functional or pseudogenic. Alongside the repertoire data, information on donor age, sex, ethnicity and CMV serostatus was compiled. A later genetic analysis used genome-wide SNP genotypes for about 55% of the 666 donors, treating that subset as a discovery cohort. Every repertoire in the discovery cohort had been generated on one and the same sequencing platform. HLA typing covered class I and class II loci at four-digit resolution. Typing coverage differed by locus: A, B, C, DRB1 and DQB1 were typed in about 620-630 donors, DQA1 in 500 to 550, DPA1 in some 610, and DPB1 in just under 480. Because of strong linkage in the cohort, roughly five DR-DQ haplotypes were treated as single units for association and clustering. Among some 400 genotyped donors of the cohort, an average of roughly 230,000 unique TCR beta nucleotide sequences was sequenced per donor, of which 15% to 20% were non-productive. General conclusions and limits of the study: The presence/absence analyses assumed that sequencing depth was roughly uniform across donors, and that assumption may not be true. A further reported finding was that TCR beta sequences accurately predicted the HLA-A and HLA-B alleles for most subjects in the first cohort. Because the 87-base-pair reads could not distinguish some IMGT-functional V segments, including TRBV6-2 and TRBV6-3, those segments were excluded. Linkage disequilibrium might explain the correlated functional status among segregating V segments, but an unknown experimental factor could not be ruled out. Compared with equally common non-associated chains, HLA-associated TCR beta chains in a later analysis were more clonally expanded and had lower generation probabilities. CMV serostatus was the only immune exposure information available for the cohort. The sequencing pipeline was judged likely to have produced a cluster of highly shared sequence variants as a technical artifact. In an earlier analysis of around 600 of the donors, most TCR beta V segments were observed in productive rearrangements about 90% or about 30% of the time, broadly matching IMGT annotations. At a false discovery rate of 0.05, a later analysis linked some 18,000 TCR beta sequences to specific HLA alleles. According to a later genetic analysis, donors in an Asian-associated ancestry cluster had fewer N-insertions in productive TCRs than the approximately 700-donor mean. Most CMV-associated TCR beta chains appeared to be HLA-restricted in a later analysis, and the HLA associations seemed to be driven largely by CMV exposure. In a later analysis, TCR association rates were found to vary across HLA loci, with the most associated TCRs seen for DRB1 alleles and the fewest for HLA-C alleles. A later genetic analysis associated a missense DCLRE1C variant with V-gene and J-gene trimming of TCR beta chains, and an independent cohort replicated the association. Across donors, most TCR sequences were observed very rarely, whereas some public TCRs were present in many individuals. The study gave a list of roughly 150 TCR beta chains associated with cytomegalovirus. Several of the top co-occurrence clusters appeared to be linked to parvovirus B19, influenza, CMV and Epstein-Barr virus, according to a later analysis. Cytomegalovirus status was reported to be diagnosed by the classifier with high specificity and sensitivity in both the original and validation cohorts. Assigning TCR associations to individual alleles was difficult when HLA alleles, especially DR and DQ, strongly co-occurred. Because counts were too low, under 20 rarely observed V segments, including chromosome 9 orphons, were left out of the earlier analysis of a few hundred of the donors. HLA typing was unavailable for some donors at each locus, so association tests used only the typed subset. The authors suggested that the approach could potentially be extended to other disease states and immunological phenotypes. In vitro tests confirmed that three of the cytomegalovirus-associated TCR beta chains recognize cytomegalovirus antigens. In this cohort, only TCR beta chains were sequenced, and detectable features were limited by the absence of alpha or paired-chain data.

The cohort consisted of some 730 healthy bone marrow donors. At the time of sampling, every cohort member was nominally healthy, though immune exposures that went unrecorded were likely present. The donor tested CMV seronegative, placing the donor among the 300 to 400 seronegative members of the cohort. A peripheral blood sample was collected from each donor, and TCR beta sequencing was performed on peripheral blood mononuclear cells. Genomic DNA extraction from the blood cell samples was performed with the Qiagen DNeasy Blood Extraction Kit. The sample holds a few counts of this clone. The target of this receptor is not known. No much larger clone exists at a distance of one base, and base qualities are not known. The germline V gene provides CDR1 SNHLY and CDR2 FYNNEI. From cysteine to phenylalanine, the CDR3 is 10 amino acids long. This entry keeps only the CDR3 DNA: 30 bases, framed from base 1.

Library creation used the immunoSEQ multiplex PCR assay. The multiplex PCR relied on a mix of 60 forward primers for TCR Vbeta segments and 13 reverse primers for TCR Jbeta segments. A multiplex PCR assay on genomic DNA amplified the CDR3 region of rearranged TCR beta genes. Amplified TCR beta libraries were sequenced as 87-base-pair reads on the Illumina HiSeq System. In the paper's pipeline: A later analysis tallied about 77 million unique TCR beta chains across the 700 or so repertoires, and approximately 12 million of those chains were shared by two or more donors. Raw reads were error-corrected and collapsed into unique sequences by a nearest-neighbor algorithm in which closely related sequences were merged to remove PCR and sequencing errors. V, D and J gene segments were assigned by aligning CDR3 sequences to IMGT reference sequences. For a sequence to be retained, at least a six-nucleotide match to both a V gene segment and a J gene segment was required. Rearrangements were called productive when the CDR3 lacked stop codons and stayed in frame with V and J; all others were non-productive. CDR3 was defined according to IMGT convention as the region running from the second conserved V-encoded cysteine to the conserved J-encoded phenylalanine. The earlier analysis of a few hundred of the donors excluded sequences that lacked an unambiguous match to a single V gene segment. An earlier analysis of almost 600 of the donors classified V segments as functional when productive rearrangements were above 56.7% and as segregating when the standard deviation between donors was above 5%. A statistical classification framework was developed to diagnose cytomegalovirus status using the catalog of TCR beta chain sequences. V and J gene assignment, in a later analysis, came from comparing TCR nucleotide sequences with IMGT/GENE-DB human TR gene sequences. In a later analysis, CDR3 sequences and most-parsimonious VDJ recombination scenarios were assigned using the TCRdist pipeline. A later analysis defined each TCR beta chain by its CDR3 amino acid sequence plus V-gene family, and excluded reads lacking a unique V-gene family. To address suspected cross-contamination and a sequencing artifact, a later analysis removed around 590 highly shared, low-generation-probability nucleotide sequences. A later analysis calculated a clonal expansion index for each public chain from normalized within-repertoire ranks of inferred template counts. In a later analysis, generation probabilities were computed with a VDJ recombination model fitted to out-of-frame rearrangements, and the resulting probabilities were checked against IGoR. In a later analysis, TCR-TCR, TCR-HLA and TCR-CMV co-occurrence was scored with hypergeometric tests, and a repertoire-size bias correction was applied to TCR pairs. To estimate false discovery rates, a later analysis permuted the HLA or CMV assignments 20 times. In a later analysis, co-occurring TCRs were grouped with DBSCAN, and TCRdist sequence similarity was added when clustering was performed within HLA-allele-positive subsets. For co-occurrence clustering, repertoires with fewer than 30,000 or more than 120,000 public chains were excluded, along with five repertoires with anomalous nucleotide sharing. TCRdb obtained this table from immuneACCESS and retained in-frame rearrangements with V and J assigned. These tables miss some clones; where compared with another copy, unresolved V genes account for less than half of the shortfall, and the remainder is unexplained. The V and J calls and clone size are taken from that table; D and trimming were inferred from the DNA. This sample is represented by 150,000 or so clones; 70% to 85% of them were singletons. Roughly 1.5% of the sample belongs to the ten largest clones.

Material: PBMCs. The V gene is TRBV2 and the J gene is TRBJ1-2, with the D gene too uncertain to name. The TCR originated in a female donor in good health and CMV-seronegative. The bases are TGTGCTGCCGTGGAGTATGGCTACACCTTC. The encoded protein is CAAVEYGYTF.